These T cell receptor beta chains were read from a single sample in a study of coeliac disease. The repertoire was sequenced with immunoSEQ multiplex PCR; TCRdb's copy has only in-frame clones and lacks some. The data contain 3,000 to 4,000 clones, 65% to 70% of them singletons. Sequenced: intraepithelial lymphocytes from the gut. These receptors were obtained from a woman aged 55-70 years with active celiac disease. The CDR3 runs from the conserved cysteine through the conserved F or W.

CDR3 length: 14
J gene: TRBJ2-1
V gene: TRBV10-3
CDR3 protein: CAISAGRDGNEQFF

CDR3 length: 14
J gene: TRBJ1-5
V gene: TRBV19
CDR3 protein: CASSILGSGQPQHF

CDR3 length: 12
J gene: TRBJ2-5
V gene: TRBV7-7
CDR3 protein: CASSAEQETQYF

CDR3 length: 14
J gene: TRBJ1-5
V gene: TRBV14
CDR3 protein: CASSQDHSNQPQHF

CDR3 length: 15
J gene: TRBJ2-3
V gene: TRBV9
CDR3 protein: CASSVAAYSTDTQYF

CDR3 length: 13
J gene: TRBJ2-1
V gene: TRBV28
CDR3 protein: CASSPRQNNEQFF

CDR3 length: 13
J gene: TRBJ2-7
V gene: TRBV6-1
CDR3 protein: CASRAGGENEQYF

CDR3 length: 18
J gene: TRBJ2-1
V gene: TRBV7-2
CDR3 protein: CASSIPGQGTSSYNEQFF

CDR3 length: 12
J gene: TRBJ1-5
V gene: TRBV9
CDR3 protein: CASSPSVRPQHF

CDR3 length: 12
J gene: TRBJ1-3
V gene: TRBV4-1
CDR3 protein: CASSPDRDTIYF

CDR3 length: 15
J gene: TRBJ2-1
V gene: TRBV2
CDR3 protein: CASRIPQERSDEQFF

CDR3 length: 13
J gene: TRBJ1-5
V gene: TRBV10-2
CDR3 protein: CARSRGRDQPQHF

CDR3 length: 14
J gene: TRBJ2-3
V gene: TRBV9
CDR3 protein: CASSPAPVRDTQYF

CDR3 length: 13
J gene: TRBJ1-4
V gene: TRBV5-1
CDR3 protein: CASSLTGDEKLFF

CDR3 length: 13
J gene: TRBJ2-2
V gene: TRBV4-3
CDR3 protein: CASSRGNTGELFF

CDR3 length: 14
J gene: TRBJ1-4
V gene: TRBV5-1
CDR3 protein: CASSPGQPNEKLFF

CDR3 length: 12
J gene: TRBJ2-7
V gene: TRBV29-1
CDR3 protein: CSVNSGSYEQYF

CDR3 length: 16
J gene: TRBJ1-1
V gene: TRBV18
CDR3 protein: CASSPSNRSPNTEAFF

CDR3 length: 10
J gene: TRBJ2-1
V gene: TRBV29-1
CDR3 protein: CSAGNNEQFF

CDR3 length: 13
J gene: TRBJ2-7
V gene: TRBV7-2
CDR3 protein: CASSLLTGTEQYF

CDR3 length: 13
J gene: TRBJ1-1
V gene: TRBV29-1
CDR3 protein: CSVERQQNTEAFF

CDR3 length: 13
J gene: TRBJ2-3
V gene: TRBV4-2
CDR3 protein: CASSQDNTDTQYF

CDR3 length: 14
J gene: TRBJ1-2
V gene: TRBV7-9
CDR3 protein: CASTVTGTGQGYTF

CDR3 length: 12
J gene: TRBJ1-2
V gene: TRBV28
CDR3 protein: CASSFLNYGYTF

CDR3 length: 15
J gene: TRBJ1-1
V gene: TRBV7-9
CDR3 protein: CASSPRLDKNTEAFF

CDR3 length: 14
J gene: TRBJ2-7
V gene: TRBV15
CDR3 protein: CATSRGTGWYEQYF

CDR3 length: 16
J gene: TRBJ2-3
V gene: TRBV5-1
CDR3 protein: CASSSIRTVLTDTQYF

CDR3 length: 16
J gene: TRBJ2-1
V gene: TRBV18
CDR3 protein: CASSPRQSWKGNEQFF

CDR3 length: 19
J gene: TRBJ2-1
V gene: TRBV7-3
CDR3 protein: CASSLGFVFGGDSYNEQFF

CDR3 length: 15
J gene: TRBJ2-1
V gene: TRBV4-1
CDR3 protein: CASSPRRAAYNEQFF

CDR3 length: 14
J gene: TRBJ2-7
V gene: TRBV7-2
CDR3 protein: CASRHKDRGLEQYF

CDR3 length: 16
J gene: TRBJ1-3
V gene: TRBV28
CDR3 protein: CASSLWGTGIGNTIYF

CDR3 length: 19
J gene: TRBJ1-5
V gene: TRBV14
CDR3 protein: CASSQVFWVTPLKNQPQHF

CDR3 length: 17
J gene: TRBJ1-5
V gene: TRBV10-1
CDR3 protein: CASMDRARVWSNQPQHF

CDR3 length: 15
J gene: TRBJ1-1
V gene: TRBV11-2
CDR3 protein: CASSLGGVVYTEAFF

CDR3 length: 14
J gene: TRBJ1-5
V gene: TRBV6-1
CDR3 protein: CASRASGVNQPQHF

CDR3 length: 11
J gene: TRBJ1-5
V gene: TRBV7-9
CDR3 protein: CASSATGPQHF

CDR3 length: 14
J gene: TRBJ1-2
V gene: TRBV27
CDR3 protein: CASKGARGNYGYTF

CDR3 length: 14
J gene: TRBJ1-2
V gene: TRBV4-2
CDR3 protein: CASSQSTGSYGYTF

CDR3 length: 13
J gene: TRBJ1-1
V gene: TRBV29-1
CDR3 protein: CSVEVQQGTEAFF